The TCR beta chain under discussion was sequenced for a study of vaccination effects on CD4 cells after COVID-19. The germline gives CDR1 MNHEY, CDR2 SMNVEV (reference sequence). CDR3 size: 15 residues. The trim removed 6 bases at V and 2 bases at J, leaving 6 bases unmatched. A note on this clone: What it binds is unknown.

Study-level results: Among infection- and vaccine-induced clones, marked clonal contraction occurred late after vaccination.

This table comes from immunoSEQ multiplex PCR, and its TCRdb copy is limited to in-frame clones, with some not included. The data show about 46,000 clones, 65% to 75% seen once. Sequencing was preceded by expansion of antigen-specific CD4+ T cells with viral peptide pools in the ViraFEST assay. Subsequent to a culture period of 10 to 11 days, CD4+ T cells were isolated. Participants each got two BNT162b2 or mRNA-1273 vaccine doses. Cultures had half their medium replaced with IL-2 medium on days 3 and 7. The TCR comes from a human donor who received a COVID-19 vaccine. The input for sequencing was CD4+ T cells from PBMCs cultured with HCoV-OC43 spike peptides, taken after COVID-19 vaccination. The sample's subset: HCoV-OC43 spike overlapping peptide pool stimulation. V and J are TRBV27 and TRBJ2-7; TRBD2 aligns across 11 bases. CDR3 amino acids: CASRRELAGAYEQYF. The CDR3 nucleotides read TGTGCCAGCAGAAGAGAACTAGCGGGGGCCTACGAGCAGTACTTC.